This T cell receptor beta chain was identified during a study of cytotoxic CD8 clonotypes in ibrutinib-treated CLL. At the level of the study: The study included 11 to 12 relapsed/refractory and 15 treatment-naive patients; 17 to 18 had IGHV unmutated disease. Overall study findings and caveats: Clonality went higher at ibrutinib response and then dropped back toward baseline at progression. At the start, clonality exceeded age-matched healthy donors and followed circulating CD8+ T-cell counts.

Here immunoSEQ multiplex PCR was the method, and the copy in TCRdb shows in-frame clones only, minus some. This sample carries about 130,000 clones, approximately 81% of them seen once, and the ten largest clones take about 13%. Germline CDR1 is MNHEY and CDR2 is SMNVEV (reference sequence). This CDR3 region has 15 residues. V dropped 4 bases and J dropped 3; count of bases not matched to a gene: 4. On this clone itself: Its specificity is not known.

The gene calls are TRBV27 and TRBJ2-5; TRBD2 matches 11 bases. This clonotype was obtained from a human donor with chronic lymphocytic leukemia. The specimen was PBMCs, collected after 12 months of ibrutinib treatment. CDR3 amino acids: CASSYGTSGKETQYF. CDR3 bases: TGTGCCAGCAGTTACGGGACTAGCGGAAAAGAGACCCAGTACTTC.